These 13 T cell receptor beta chains originate from one sample sequenced in a study of monozygotic twins with inflammatory bowel disease. TCRdb reprocessed the 5' RACE reads, with one entry per CDR3 protein and no DNA. There are 95,000 to 110,000 distinct CDR3 sequences in the sample, with under 2.5% held by the top ten. Sequencing input: blood. The receptor set was obtained from a human donor with ulcerative colitis or Crohn's disease, or a healthy co-twin of an affected twin (not recorded which).

The chain uses TRBV18 and TRBJ1-3. Per the germline V gene, CDR1 is KGHSH and CDR2 is LQKENI. CDR3 length: 18 amino acids. The chain's CDR3 is CASSPTARFRATGNTIYF.

The gene calls are TRBV7-8 and TRBJ1-1; TCRdb's D call, TRBD1, is unchecked because there is no DNA. Germline lookup yields CDR1 SGHVS and CDR2 FQNEAQ. CDR3 length: 13 amino acids. Here the CDR3 reads CASSQFGTEEAFF.

J is TRBJ1-2 and V is TRBV28; TCRdb calls TRBD1, which cannot be checked without DNA. The CDR3 covers 13 residues. Germline V lookup: CDR1 MDHEN, CDR2 SYDVKM. This CDR3 is CASSWGRRDGYTF.

The chain combines TRBV20-1 with TRBJ2-7; TCRdb proposes TRBD1, but this gene call is untestable without DNA. The CDR3 extends over 13 amino acids. Germline V gene lookup returns CDR1 DFQATT and CDR2 SNEGSKA (reference sequence). The CDR3 region is CSAVRQGKYEQYF.

The genes are TRBV10-2 and TRBJ2-1; with no DNA, the TCRdb D assignment of TRBD1 cannot be verified. Germline CDR1 WSHSY, CDR2 SAAADI. The CDR3 sequence is 14 residues long. CDR3 protein: CASHRTYSYNEQFF.

This sequence joins TRBV27 and TRBJ2-6. Germline lookup yields CDR1 MNHEY and CDR2 SMNVEV (reference sequence). The CDR3 length is 16 residues. The CDR3 loop is CASSFEVDSGANVLTF.

The chain is built from TRBV27 and TRBJ2-2; lacking DNA, the TRBD1 call made by TCRdb goes unchecked. CDR1 is MNHEY, CDR2 SMNVEV, per germline (reference sequence). CDR3 length: 15 amino acids. CDR3 in amino acids: CASKSEGRLPGELFF.

CDR3 in amino acids: CASTYLGSNYGYTF. The chain employs TRBV12-3 or TRBV12-4 and TRBJ1-2. The CDR3 sequence is 14 residues long.

The chain recombines TRBV7-2 with TRBJ1-2. Germline V gene data show CDR1 as SGHTA and CDR2 as FQGNSA. This CDR3 is built from 16 residues. This CDR3 is CASSPHRQGSGYGYTF.

CDR3 sequence: CASSEGTGTSGIRRVIEQYF. The rearrangement joins TRBV10-2 to TRBJ2-7; the D call from TCRdb, TRBD2, cannot be confirmed without DNA. This CDR3 region has 20 residues. Germline CDR1 WSHSY, CDR2 SAAADI.

The V gene is TRBV12-3 or TRBV12-4, the J gene TRBJ2-7; the D call from TCRdb, TRBD2, cannot be confirmed without DNA. The CDR3 sequence is 15 residues long. CDR3 in amino acids: CASSTRTGLNYEQYF.

This chain connects TRBV29-1 to TRBJ1-1. Germline V gene lookup returns CDR1 SQVTM and CDR2 ANQGSEA. CDR3 size: 13 residues. CDR3 residues: CSVRKNMNTEAFF.

The chain combines TRBV7-9 with TRBJ1-2. CDR3 size: 12 residues. Germline CDR1 and CDR2: SEHNR and FQNEAQ (reference sequence). CDR3 region: CASSPSILGYTF.